This TCR beta chain appears in the sequencing data of a study of control samples from healthy donors and cancer patients. Generated by immunoSEQ multiplex PCR, the TCRdb table keeps only in-frame clones and is missing some. This sample has 60,000 or so clones, with 88% found just once. Between the trimmed V and J ends, which lost 3 bases and 6 bases, there was a span of 10 bases. The germline gives CDR1 SGDLS, CDR2 YYNGEE. The CDR3 runs to 12 residues. The chain joins TRBV9 to TRBJ2-7; a possible D gene is TRBD1 (6 bases). Sequenced sample: blood. The sequence was collected from a man in his fifties in good health. The CDR3 protein is CASSGQDREQYF. DNA of the CDR3: TGTGCCAGCAGCGGACAGGATCGCGAGCAGTACTTC.